These 19 T cell receptor beta chains originate from one sample sequenced in a study of control samples from healthy donors and cancer patients. The table came from immunoSEQ multiplex PCR; TCRdb's copy has only in-frame clones and leaves some out. The table lists 98,000 or so clones, around three quarters of them singletons. Sequenced material: blood. Source of these receptors: a woman aged 30 to 39 in good health.

The V and J genes are TRBV6-2 or TRBV6-3 and TRBJ1-6; no clear D gene. Germline V gene lookup returns CDR1 MNHEY and CDR2 SVGEGT. The length of the CDR3 is 13 residues. V was cut by 3 bases and J by 6 bases, with 6 bases left in between. The CDR3 reads CASSYDVNSPLHF. In DNA, the CDR3 is TGTGCCAGCAGTTATGACGTTAATTCACCCCTCCACTTT.

The rearrangement joins TRBV7-8 to TRBJ2-7; the D is unclear. Trimming cost V 0 bases and J 0 bases, with 6 bases left between them. Germline V CDR1 and CDR2: SGHVS, FQNEAQ. The CDR3 is 14 residues long. Written as DNA, the CDR3 is TGTGCCAGCAGCTTAGCGCCCAGCTCCTACGAGCAGTACTTC. Translation gives CASSLAPSSYEQYF.

V is TRBV5-1 and J is TRBJ1-2, with 12 bases that match TRBD1. The germline CDR1 and CDR2 sequences are SGHRS and YFSETQ. This CDR3 contains 16 residues. The CDR3 sequence: CALGRDRGLVNYGYTF. The CDR3, as DNA: TGCGCATTGGGCCGGGACAGGGGGCTAGTTAACTATGGCTACACCTTC.

CDR3: CATVRSPNYGYTF. For the CDR3, the DNA is TGTGCCACCGTCAGGTCCCCTAACTATGGCTACACCTTC. V usage is TRBV6-5 and J usage is TRBJ1-2, with D unresolved. Germline V gives CDR1 MNHEY, CDR2 SVGAGI. Trimming removed 10 bases from V and 0 bases from J, with 12 bases in between. The CDR3 has 13 residues.

The gene calls are TRBV30 and TRBJ2-7; D may be TRBD1 (5 bases). CDR3 length equals 17 residues. Germline V gene data show CDR1 as GTSNPN and CDR2 as SVGIG (reference sequence). V lost 1 base and J 4 bases, leaving 23 bases between the germline ends. The CDR3 loop reads CAWSEKTARARYYEQYF. The DNA for the CDR3 is TGTGCCTGGAGTGAAAAGACAGCCCGTGCTCGATATTACGAGCAGTACTTC. Drawing the rest from reference TRBV30 and TRBJ2-7, the complete variable domain is SQTIHQWPATLVQPVGSPLSLECTVEGTSNPNLYWYRQAAGRGLQLLFYSVGIGQISSEVPQNLSASRPQDRQFILSSKKLLLSDSGFYLCAWSEKTARARYYEQYFGPGTRLTVT.

V gene TRBV3-1 (or the pseudogene TRBV3-2) combines with J gene TRBJ2-5; 11 positions agree with TRBD2. Germline V gene data show CDR1 as LGHDT and CDR2 as YNNKEL (reference sequence). The CDR3 is made up of 16 amino acids. Germline trimming cut 1 base from V and 5 bases from J; bases unmatched to any gene: 6. CDR3 coding DNA: TGTGCCAGCAGCCAAGGCTCTAGCGGGGGGAGGGAGACCCAGTACTTC. It translates to CASSQGSSGGRETQYF.

As regards this clone: Distinct nucleotide sequences in the sample also encode this CDR3. The chain uses TRBV10-2 and TRBJ1-1; 9 nucleotides align to TRBD1. CDR3 size: 13 residues. J lost 3 bases, V lost 6 bases, and 2 bases had no gene match. From germline, CDR1 is WSHSY and CDR2 SAAADI. CDR3 bases: TGCGCCAGCAGAAGGGACAGGGACACTGAAGCTTTCTTT. It is translated as CASRRDRDTEAFF.

This clone occurred once. The rearrangement uses TRBV24-1 and TRBJ1-2, with 8 bases lining up with TRBD1. V was pared by 3 bases and J by 6 bases, with 5 bases of the junction left unmatched. The CDR3 totals 14 residues. Germline V lookup: CDR1 KGHDR, CDR2 SFDVKD. Here the CDR3 reads CATSDPDRAHGYTF. As DNA, the CDR3 is TGTGCCACCAGTGATCCGGACAGGGCCCATGGCTACACCTTC.

The rearrangement uses TRBV27 and TRBJ1-5; no firm D call. This CDR3 has 13 amino acids. Trimming took 2 bases from V and 0 from J, leaving 2 bases between them. CDR1 is MNHEY, CDR2 SMNVEV, per germline (reference sequence). The CDR3 sequence: CASSLDSNQPQHF. Here the CDR3 DNA reads TGTGCCAGCAGTTTAGATAGCAATCAGCCCCAGCATTTT.

The chain recombines TRBV6-5 with TRBJ1-1, with 7 positions matching TRBD1. V was clipped by 2 bases and J by 5 bases; unmatched bases: 2. CDR1 is MNHEY and CDR2 is SVGAGI in the germline V gene. The CDR3 totals 13 residues. This chain's CDR3 is CASSYDRDTEAFF. CDR3 in DNA: TGTGCCAGCAGTTACGACAGGGATACTGAAGCTTTCTTT.

The V call is TRBV21-1, the J call TRBJ1-1; the table gives TRBD1 as D, unverified against the DNA. TRBV21-1 is a recognized pseudogene. This CDR3 comprises 15 residues. The CDR3 is CASSTYRGGNTEAFF. CDR3 sequence (DNA): TGTGCCAGCAGCACGTACAGGGGCGGCAACACTGAAGCTTTCTTT.

The chain joins TRBV6-2 or TRBV6-3 to TRBJ2-6; D perhaps matches TRBD1 (5 bases). Between the trimmed V and J ends, which lost 4 bases and 7 bases, there was a span of 8 bases. The CDR3 is 13 amino acids. Germline CDR1 is MNHEY and CDR2 is SVGEGT. CDR3 nucleotide sequence: TGTGCCAGCAGTTGGGGCGGAGCCAACGTCCTGACTTTC. Its protein is CASSWGGANVLTF.

The V and J genes are TRBV10-3 and TRBJ1-1; a weak D match, TRBD1 (5 bases). Trimming removed 7 bases at V and 3 bases at J, with 12 bases between. CDR1 and CDR2 (germline): ENHRY, SYGVKD. This CDR3 has 13 amino acids. The CDR3 DNA sequence: TGTGCCATCAAACACAGGCTCGACACTGAAGCTTTCTTT. Residues: CAIKHRLDTEAFF.

This rearrangement joins TRBV9 to TRBJ1-2; D is possibly TRBD1 (5 bases). The length of the CDR3 is 15 residues. Trimming took 0 bases from V and 7 from J, leaving 16 bases between them. Germline V gives CDR1 SGDLS, CDR2 YYNGEE. The CDR3 DNA is TGTGCCAGCAGCGTAGCGGCACGGAGAAGGGGTGGCTACACCTTC. Protein sequence: CASSVAARRRGGYTF.

This CDR3 reads CAISGGQGETYGYTF. The CDR3 DNA follows: TGTGCCATCAGTGGGGGACAGGGGGAAACCTATGGCTACACCTTC. The chain carries TRBV10-3 and TRBJ1-2; 11 nucleotides match TRBD1. The junction had 5 bases not matched to a gene; V was cut back by 4 bases and J by 4 bases. Germline V lookup: CDR1 ENHRY, CDR2 SYGVKD. The CDR3 runs 15 residues.

J is TRBJ2-1 and V is TRBV6-5; D is undetermined. The CDR3 runs 15 residues. Trimming left V 6 bases short and J 2 bases short, with 14 bases between. Germline V gene lookup returns CDR1 MNHEY and CDR2 SVGAGI. CDR3 DNA sequence: TGTGCCAGCAGCCGGACCCCCCCGACCTACAATGAGCAGTTCTTC. Translated, it gives CASSRTPPTYNEQFF.

The chain is built from TRBV4-3 and TRBJ1-4; 11 positions match TRBD1. V was pared by 1 base and J by 2 bases, with 0 bases of the junction left unmatched. The CDR3 has 16 residues. Germline CDR1 and CDR2: LGHNA and YSLEER. CDR3 sequence (DNA): TGCGCCAGCAGCCAAGGGACAGGGGGCACTAATGAAAAACTGTTTTTT. This encodes CASSQGTGGTNEKLFF.

The V call is TRBV6-6, the J call TRBJ1-1; D ambiguous. The V end was cut by 7 bases, the J end by 3 bases, with 12 bases between. This CDR3 comprises 13 residues. Germline values: CDR1 MNHNY, CDR2 SVGAGI (reference sequence). In DNA form, the CDR3 reads TGTGCCAGCACCCTTCAAAGGGACACTGAAGCTTTCTTT. This gives the protein CASTLQRDTEAFF.

The rearrangement links TRBV7-2 to TRBJ2-4, with TRBD1 matching 9 bases. The CDR3 sequence is 15 residues long. V shed 4 bases and J 1 base; nucleotides not matched to a gene: 2. Germline CDR1 and CDR2: SGHTA and FQGNSA. CDR3 amino acids: CASSSGTGAKNIQYF. The CDR3 DNA is TGTGCCAGCAGCTCCGGGACAGGGGCCAAAAACATTCAGTACTTC.